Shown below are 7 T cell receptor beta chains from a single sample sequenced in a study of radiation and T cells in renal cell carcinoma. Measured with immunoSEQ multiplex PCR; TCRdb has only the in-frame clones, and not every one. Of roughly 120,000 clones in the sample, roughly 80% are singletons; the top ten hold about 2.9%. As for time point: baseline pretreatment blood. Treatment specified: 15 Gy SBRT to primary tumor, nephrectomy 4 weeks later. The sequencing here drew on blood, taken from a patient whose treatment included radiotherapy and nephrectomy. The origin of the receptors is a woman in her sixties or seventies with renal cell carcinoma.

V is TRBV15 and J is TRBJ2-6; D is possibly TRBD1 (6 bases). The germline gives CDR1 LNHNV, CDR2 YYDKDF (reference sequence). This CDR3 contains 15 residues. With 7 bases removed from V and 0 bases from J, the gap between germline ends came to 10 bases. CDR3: CATTEGDSGANVLTF. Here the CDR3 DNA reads TGTGCCACCACCGAGGGGGACTCTGGGGCCAACGTCCTGACTTTC.

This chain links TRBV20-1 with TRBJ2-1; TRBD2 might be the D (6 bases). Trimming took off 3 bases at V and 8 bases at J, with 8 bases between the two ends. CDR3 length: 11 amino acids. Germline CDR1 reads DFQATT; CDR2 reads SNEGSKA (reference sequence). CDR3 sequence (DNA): TGCAGTGCTAGTGGAGGGGATGAGCAGTTCTTC. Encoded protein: CSASGGDEQFF.

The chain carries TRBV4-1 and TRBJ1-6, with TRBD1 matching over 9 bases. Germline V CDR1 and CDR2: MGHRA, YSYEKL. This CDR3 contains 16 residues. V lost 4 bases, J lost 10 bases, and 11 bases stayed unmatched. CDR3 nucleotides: TGCGCCAGCAGCCTGAATAGAGGACAGGGGTCCTCACCCCTCCACTTT. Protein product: CASSLNRGQGSSPLHF.

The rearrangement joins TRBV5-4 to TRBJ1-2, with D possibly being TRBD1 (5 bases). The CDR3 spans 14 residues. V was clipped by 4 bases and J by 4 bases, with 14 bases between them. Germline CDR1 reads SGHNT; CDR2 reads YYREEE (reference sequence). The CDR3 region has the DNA TGTGCCAGCAGCCTAGATTCGACAGCCTATGGCTACACCTTC. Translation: CASSLDSTAYGYTF.

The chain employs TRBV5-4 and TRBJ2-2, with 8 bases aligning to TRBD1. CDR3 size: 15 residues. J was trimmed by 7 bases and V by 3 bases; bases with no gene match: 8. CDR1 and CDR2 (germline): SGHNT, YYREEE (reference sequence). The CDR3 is CASSSAGGNNGELFF. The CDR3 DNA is TGTGCCAGCAGCTCAGCAGGGGGCAATAACGGGGAGCTGTTTTTT.

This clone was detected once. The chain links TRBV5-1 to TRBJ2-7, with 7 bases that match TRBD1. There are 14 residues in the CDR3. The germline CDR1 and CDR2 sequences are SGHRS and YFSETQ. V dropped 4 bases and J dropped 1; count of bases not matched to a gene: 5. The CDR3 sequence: CASSGLQGSYEQYF. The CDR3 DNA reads TGCGCCAGCAGCGGCCTACAGGGGTCCTACGAGCAGTACTTC.

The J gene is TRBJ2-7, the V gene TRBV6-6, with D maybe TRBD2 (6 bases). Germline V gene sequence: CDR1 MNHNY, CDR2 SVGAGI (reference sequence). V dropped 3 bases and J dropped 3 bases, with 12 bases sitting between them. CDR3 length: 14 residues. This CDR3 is CASSYAGYGYEQYF. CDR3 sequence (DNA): TGTGCCAGCAGTTATGCGGGGTATGGCTACGAGCAGTACTTC.